A single sample gave rise to the 4 T cell receptor beta chains below, sequenced in a study of T cell clones after liver transplantation. The data were produced by immunoSEQ multiplex PCR, yet TCRdb's version contains in-frame clones alone and is incomplete. The data show approximately 71,000 clones, almost 95% seen once. Sequencing used CD4+ T cells from blood, obtained approximately 27 months after liver transplant. The receptor set was obtained from a human patient who received a liver transplant. Some T cells may possibly be graft donor cells.

This rearrangement joins TRBV28 to TRBJ2-2, with D possibly matching TRBD2 (6 bases). The germline V gene has CDR1 MDHEN and CDR2 SYDVKM. V gave up 6 bases and J gave up 1 base, with 15 bases separating them. The CDR3 consists of 16 residues. The CDR3 loop is CASRWEDQGNTGELFF. CDR3 sequence (DNA): TGTGCCAGCAGATGGGAGGACCAGGGGAACACCGGGGAGCTGTTTTTT.

The CDR3 DNA reads TGTGCCAGCTCACCCGGGACCGCTGACTACGAGCAGTACTTC. It is translated as CASSPGTADYEQYF. J is TRBJ2-7 and V is TRBV18, with D perhaps being TRBD1 or TRBD2 (5 bases each). V lost 3 bases and J 3 bases, leaving 12 bases between the germline ends. CDR1 and CDR2 from the germline V gene are KGHSH and LQKENI. CDR3 length: 14 residues.

This chain joins TRBV5-6 and TRBJ2-7; D unclear. Trimming left V 0 bases short and J 1 base short, with 5 bases between. Per germline, CDR1 SGHDT and CDR2 YYEEEE. The CDR3 runs to 13 residues. The CDR3 is CASSLDMSYEQYF. The CDR3, as DNA: TGTGCCAGCAGCTTGGACATGTCCTACGAGCAGTACTTC.

The J gene is TRBJ2-1, the V gene TRBV6-5, with TRBD1 identical over 9 bases. With 6 bases clipped from V and 6 bases from J, the junction kept 9 bases outside the gene matches. Germline V gene sequence: CDR1 MNHEY, CDR2 SVGAGI. The CDR3 length is 15 residues. The CDR3 here is CASRQTGTGLNEQFF. For the CDR3, the DNA is TGTGCCAGCAGGCAAACCGGGACAGGGCTCAATGAGCAGTTCTTC.